Listed here is a single T cell receptor (beta chain). A multiplex PCR was run with 60 Vbeta primers and 13 Jbeta primers. Sequencing used immunoSEQ multiplex PCR; TCRdb keeps in-frame clones, though not all of them. Here the sample spans 150,000 or so clones, approximately 74% being singletons. The CDR3 is 13 residues long. After removal of 1 base from V and 8 bases from J, the junction contained 2 bases not matched to a gene. CDR1 is LNHDA, CDR2 SQIVND, per germline (reference sequence). The data stem from a study of cytomegalovirus exposure and HLA in healthy donors. Study information: The study's early data release held 80 million to 95 million unique TCRs from HLA-typed donors. Among the 300 to 450 genotyped donors, just over 80% were placed in the Caucasian-associated ancestry cluster.

This TCR was recovered from a male donor in good health and CMV-seronegative. The chain couples TRBV19 to TRBJ2-7, with 10 nucleotides matching TRBD1. Material: PBMCs. The CDR3 DNA reads TGTGCCAGTAGTATAGGAGACAGGGGGCAGCAGTACTTC. Protein product: CASSIGDRGQQYF.